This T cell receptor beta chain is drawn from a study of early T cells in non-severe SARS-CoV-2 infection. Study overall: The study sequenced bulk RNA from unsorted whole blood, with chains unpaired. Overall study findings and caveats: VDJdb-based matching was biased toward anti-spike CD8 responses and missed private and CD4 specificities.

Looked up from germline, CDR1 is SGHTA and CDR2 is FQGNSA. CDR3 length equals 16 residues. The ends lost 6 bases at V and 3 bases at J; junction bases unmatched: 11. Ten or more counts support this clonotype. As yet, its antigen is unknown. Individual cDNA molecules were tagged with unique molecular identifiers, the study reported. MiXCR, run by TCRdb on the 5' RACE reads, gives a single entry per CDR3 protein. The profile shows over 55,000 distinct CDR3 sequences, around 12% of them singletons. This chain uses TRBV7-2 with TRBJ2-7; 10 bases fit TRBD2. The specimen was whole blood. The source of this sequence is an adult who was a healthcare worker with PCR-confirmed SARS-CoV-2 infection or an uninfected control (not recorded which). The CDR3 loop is CASSFSTSGALYEQYF. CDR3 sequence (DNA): TGTGCCAGCAGTTTTTCTACTAGCGGGGCCCTCTACGAGCAGTACTTC.